Sequencing of this T cell receptor (beta chain) was carried out in a study of early T cells in non-severe SARS-CoV-2 infection. Study-wide results and caveats: Reliance on VDJdb matching favored anti-spike CD8 responses; private and CD4 specificities were missed.

The table lists this clonotype with many counts. The antigen is undetermined. Germline V gene sequence: CDR1 SEHNR, CDR2 FQNEAQ (reference sequence). Trimming removed 2 bases from V and 9 bases from J; junction bases left unmatched: 6. The CDR3 contains 15 residues. Unique molecular identifiers were affixed to single, distinct cDNA molecules. TCRdb re-derived calls from the 5' RACE reads in MiXCR, one entry per CDR3 protein. The sample yields 45,000 to 65,000 distinct CDR3 sequences, approximately 9.9% seen once. This rearrangement joins TRBV7-9 to TRBJ2-1; 11 bases are a match to TRBD2. The receptor was isolated from an adult who was a healthcare worker with PCR-confirmed SARS-CoV-2 infection or an uninfected control (not recorded which). Material for sequencing was whole blood. CDR3 DNA: TGTGCCAGCAGCTTACTTAGCGGGGGGGCGGCTGAGCAGTTCTTC. This encodes CASSLLSGGAAEQFF.